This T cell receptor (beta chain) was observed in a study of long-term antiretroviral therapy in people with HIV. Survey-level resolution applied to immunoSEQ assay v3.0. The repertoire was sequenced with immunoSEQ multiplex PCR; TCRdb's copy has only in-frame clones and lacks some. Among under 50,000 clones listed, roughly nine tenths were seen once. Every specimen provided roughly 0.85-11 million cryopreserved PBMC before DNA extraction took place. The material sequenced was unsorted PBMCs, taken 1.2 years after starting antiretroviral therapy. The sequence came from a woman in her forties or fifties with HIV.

The CDR3 spells CASSPGPRGANVLTF. In DNA, the CDR3 is TGTGCCAGCAGTCCCGGTCCGAGGGGGGCCAACGTCCTGACTTTC. The J gene is TRBJ2-6, the V gene TRBV7-9; D remains ambiguous. There are 15 residues in the CDR3. Germline CDR1 and CDR2: SEHNR and FQNEAQ (reference sequence). Trimming took 6 bases from V and 4 from J, leaving 13 bases between them.